This T cell receptor beta chain was sequenced for a study of cytomegalovirus exposure and HLA in healthy donors. In the study overall: The 90 to 150 validation repertoires, a later analysis reported, used the same platform as the 650 to 800 repertoires from the first cohort.

TCRdb's copy holds only in-frame clones and misses some; the assay was immunoSEQ multiplex PCR. The sample yields 70,000 to 75,000 clones, 94% seen once. Study-wide points: Reported performance of the classifier showed diagnosis of cytomegalovirus status with high specificity and sensitivity. The tendency of first-cohort TCR clusters to co-occur in the 120 validation repertoires was identified by a subsequent analysis. Overall, approximately 150 TCR beta chains were annotated as cytomegalovirus-associated.

The CDR3 covers 14 residues. Trimming shortened V by 5 bases and J by 5 bases, and 15 bases separated the two germline ends. Germline values: CDR1 MNHEY, CDR2 SVGAGI. With respect to this clone: Its specificity is not known.

The chain employs TRBV6-5 and TRBJ1-2; tentatively, D is TRBD1 (5 bases). The clonotype originates from a woman aged 18-29 years in good health and CMV-seropositive. Sequences were obtained from PBMCs. CDR3 in DNA: TGTGCCAGCAGTCTCCGCGGGACGGCTTATGGCTACACCTTC. It specifies CASSLRGTAYGYTF.